This T cell receptor (beta chain) emerged from a study of T cell responses to AZD1222 COVID-19 vaccine. The study pooled second doses at about 4 or about 12 weeks. The length of the CDR3 is 15 residues. Germline CDR1 reads MNHNY; CDR2 reads SVGAGI (reference sequence). Trimming left V 1 base short and J 3 bases short, with 10 bases between. Data came from immunoSEQ multiplex PCR; TCRdb stores just in-frame clones and leaves some out. The sample lists about 120,000 clones, about 90% occurring once. This clone was counted a single time. The sequencing used peripheral blood, collected 28 days after the second AZD1222 dose. V is TRBV6-6 and J is TRBJ1-5, with D maybe TRBD1 (6 bases). This clonotype was obtained from an adult who received the AZD1222 COVID-19 vaccine. The CDR3 nucleotides are TGTGCCAGCAGTTACTATGCGGGGGCCAATCAGCCCCAGCATTTT. It is translated as CASSYYAGANQPQHF.